This TCR beta chain was obtained from a study of blood T cell repertoires in COVID-19. Study details: Italy, Spain and the United States were the sources of the convalescent and acute COVID-19 samples. PBMCs, B-cell-depleted T cells, or T cells were the source of the cDNA or gDNA that made up the material.

Per the study methods: Cell counts per sample came from amplifying reference gene primers. Assay: immunoSEQ multiplex PCR; the TCRdb copy retains only in-frame clones and omits some. V, J and clone size are taken as reported in that table, and D and trimming were inferred from the DNA itself. The repertoire has under 200,000 clones, 65% to 90% of them found once; the top ten carry approximately 8%. This sequence originates from a man in his sixties with acute or convalescent COVID-19. Sequenced sample: peripheral blood.

CDR3 coding DNA: TGTGCCAGCAGGTCTAGCGGGTTTGAGAGCTCCTACAATGAGCAGTTCTTC. Translated, it gives CASRSSGFESSYNEQFF. This chain connects TRBV7-9 to TRBJ2-1; 8 bases are shared with TRBD2. CDR1 is SEHNR and CDR2 is FQNEAQ in the germline V gene (reference sequence). V was pared by 6 bases and J by 0 bases, with 10 bases of the junction left unmatched. This CDR3 has 17 residues.